This TCR beta chain came from a study of T cell responses to AZD1222 COVID-19 vaccine. Produced via immunoSEQ multiplex PCR; TCRdb's table is partial and in-frame only. The sample includes some 110,000 clones, roughly 80% of them seen just once. Study-wide findings and caveats: Repertoires were collected only later (after the peak T cell response had occurred). The study found vaccine-associated CD4 TCRs spanning spike, dominant at 160-218 and 743-854. The donor cohort was predominantly white British with a female majority, and clonal diversity may have been underestimated.

The CDR3 extends over 15 amino acids. Germline values: CDR1 PRHDT, CDR2 FYEKMQ (reference sequence). Germline trimming cut 1 base from V and 3 bases from J; bases unmatched to any gene: 4. In regard to this clone: Its antigen is undetermined.

This specimen consisted of peripheral blood, obtained on day 0 of AZD1222 vaccination. The sequence derives from an adult in good health. V gene TRBV13 combines with J gene TRBJ2-7; 9 bases match TRBD2. The CDR3 DNA is TGTGCCAGCAGCTTAGTTGTTAGCGGGAGCTACGAGCAGTACTTC. It codes for CASSLVVSGSYEQYF. The full variable domain, its missing parts supplied by reference TRBV13 and TRBJ2-7, is AAGVIQSPRHLIKEKRETATLKCYPIPRHDTVYWYQQGPGQDPQFLISFYEKMQSDKGSIPDRFSAQQFSDYHSELNMSSLELGDSALYFCASSLVVSGSYEQYFGPGTRLTVT.